The 3 T cell receptor beta chains presented below share a single source sample, sequenced in a study of T cells in Graves' hyperthyroidism and ophthalmopathy. RNA transcripts served as the template for amplifying TCR beta CDR3 regions. The primer set for the first-round RT-PCR of the TCR CDR3 was HTBI. TCRdb processed the multiplex PCR reads anew with MiXCR; each CDR3 protein has one entry. The table records approximately 370,000 distinct CDR3 sequences, about a sixth of them present only once. Sequencing was carried out using blood. The receptors were gathered from a woman in her twenties or thirties with Graves' hyperthyroidism that later progressed to Graves' ophthalmopathy.

This clonotype was detected many times. V usage is TRBV19 and J usage is TRBJ2-5, with 11 bases that match TRBD2. The CDR3 is 15 amino acids. Trimming at V came to 7 bases and at J to 4 bases, leaving 8 bases not matched to a gene. Germline CDR1 LNHDA, CDR2 SQIVND (reference sequence). CDR3: CASTATSGGGETQYF. CDR3 nucleotide sequence: TGTGCCAGTACCGCTACTAGCGGGGGTGGAGAGACCCAGTACTTC.

This clonotype was seen a few times. This rearrangement joins TRBV28 to TRBJ1-5; tentative D call: TRBD1 (6 bases). Germline lookup yields CDR1 MDHEN and CDR2 SYDVKM. The CDR3 has 17 residues. The germline V and J ends were trimmed by 3 bases and 2 bases, with 17 bases remaining between them. CDR3: CASSFSSVRGGNQPQHF. DNA of the CDR3: TGTGCCAGCAGTTTCAGCTCGGTCAGGGGAGGCAATCAGCCCCAGCATTTT.

This clonotype occurred many times. This chain connects TRBV2 to TRBJ2-5; TRBD2 is a possible D gene (5 bases). From germline, CDR1 is SNHLY and CDR2 FYNNEI. Trimming took 6 bases from V and 7 from J, leaving 15 bases between them. The CDR3 length is 13 residues. In DNA, the CDR3 is TGTGCCAGCAGGCAGGACGGGAAGGGGACCCAGTACTTC. It codes for CASRQDGKGTQYF.